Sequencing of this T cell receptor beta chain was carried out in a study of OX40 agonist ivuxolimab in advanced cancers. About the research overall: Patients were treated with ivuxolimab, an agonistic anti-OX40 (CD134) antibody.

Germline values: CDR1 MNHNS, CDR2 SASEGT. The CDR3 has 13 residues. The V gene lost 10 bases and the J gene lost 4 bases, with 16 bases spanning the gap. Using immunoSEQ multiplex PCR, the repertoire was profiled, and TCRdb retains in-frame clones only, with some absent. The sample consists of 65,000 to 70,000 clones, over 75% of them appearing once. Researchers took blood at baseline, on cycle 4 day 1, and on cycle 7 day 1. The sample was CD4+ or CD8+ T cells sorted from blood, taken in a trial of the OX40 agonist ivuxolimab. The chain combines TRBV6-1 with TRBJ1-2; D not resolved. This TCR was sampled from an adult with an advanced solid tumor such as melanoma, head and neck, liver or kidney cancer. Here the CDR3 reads CATARETSYGYTF. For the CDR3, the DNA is TGTGCCACTGCCCGAGAGACCTCCTATGGCTACACCTTC.